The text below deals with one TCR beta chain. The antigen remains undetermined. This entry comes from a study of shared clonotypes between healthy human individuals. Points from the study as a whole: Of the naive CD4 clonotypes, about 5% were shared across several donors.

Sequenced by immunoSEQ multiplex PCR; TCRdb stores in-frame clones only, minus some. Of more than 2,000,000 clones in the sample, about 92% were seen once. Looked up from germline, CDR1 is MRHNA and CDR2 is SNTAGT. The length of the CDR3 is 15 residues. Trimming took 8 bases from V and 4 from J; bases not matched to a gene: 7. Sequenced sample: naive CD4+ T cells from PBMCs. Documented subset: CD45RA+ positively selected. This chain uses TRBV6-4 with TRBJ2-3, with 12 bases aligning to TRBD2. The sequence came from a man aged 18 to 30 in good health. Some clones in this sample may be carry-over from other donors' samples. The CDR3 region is CASSPLAGGSDTQYF. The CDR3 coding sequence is TGTGCCAGCTCGCCACTAGCGGGAGGATCAGATACGCAGTATTTT.